A single sample gave rise to the 16 T cell receptor beta chains below, sequenced in a study of shared clonotypes between healthy human individuals (TCRdb year 2020). CD8 naive samples were obtained by positive selection for CCR7 among CD45RO-negative cells, yielding a CD45RA+CCR7+ population from which TemRA cells were excluded. The library was obtained by the immunoSEQ multiplex PCR assay. TCRdb provides this immuneACCESS table in a form limited to in-frame rearrangements. Some clones are lacking; in checked studies, under half of them reflect an unresolved V gene, and why the rest are absent is not known. The table for this sample lists more than 550,000 clones; about 91% of them were counted only once. The top ten clones comprise 20% to 25% of the sample. Sequenced sample: naive CD8+ T cells sorted from blood. Sample cell subset or site, as interpreted from the label and publication: CD45RA+CCR7+. These receptor sequences come from a man younger than 45 in good health.

V and J are TRBV12-5 and TRBJ2-7; 9 positions match TRBD1. There are 14 residues in the CDR3. Germline V gene sequence: CDR1 LGHNT, CDR2 FRNRAP. The V and J ends lost 5 bases and 5 bases, in that order; junction bases with no gene match: 7. The CDR3 DNA reads as TGTGCTAGTGGTACCGGGACAGGGTACCACGAGCAGTACTTC. Its translation is CASGTGTGYHEQYF.

The rearrangement joins TRBV7-2 to TRBJ2-7, with 8 bases fitting TRBD1. The ends lost 1 base at V and 3 bases at J; junction bases unmatched: 8. The germline CDR1 and CDR2 sequences are SGHTA and FQGNSA. This CDR3 region has 16 residues. The CDR3 DNA is TGTGCCAGCAGCTTAGGCGGAATCGGACAGGGCTACGAGCAGTACTTC. This sequence encodes CASSLGGIGQGYEQYF.

The rearrangement joins TRBV4-1 to TRBJ1-1; D perhaps matches TRBD1 (6 bases). Germline V gene lookup returns CDR1 MGHRA and CDR2 YSYEKL. Trimming removed 3 bases from V and 3 bases from J, with 11 bases in between. The CDR3 length is 14 residues. In DNA form, the CDR3 reads TGCGCCAGCAGCCAGACAGGTTTTGACACTGAAGCTTTCTTT. It codes for CASSQTGFDTEAFF.

In its sample, this clone was seen once. The J gene is TRBJ2-3, the V gene TRBV27; D remains unclear. In germline, CDR1 is MNHEY, CDR2 SMNVEV (reference sequence). With 5 bases removed from V and 1 base from J, the gap between germline ends came to 10 bases. The CDR3 runs to 14 residues. This chain's CDR3 is CASSTALGTDTQYF. CDR3 in DNA: TGTGCCAGCAGTACAGCTCTGGGCACAGATACGCAGTATTTT.

The chain couples TRBV28 to TRBJ2-2, with 7 bases aligning to TRBD1. J gave up 6 bases and V 7 bases, and 5 bases lay outside the gene matches. CDR3 size: 13 residues. The germline CDR1 and CDR2 sequences are MDHEN and SYDVKM. This CDR3 reads CASMDRYPGELFF. The DNA for the CDR3 is TGTGCCAGCATGGACAGGTATCCCGGGGAGCTGTTTTTT. Full variable domain (remainder filled in from reference TRBV28 and TRBJ2-2): DVKVTQSSRYLVKRTGEKVFLECVQDMDHENMFWYRQDPGLGLRLIYFSYDVKMKEKGDIPEGYSVSREKKERFSLILESASTNQTSMYLCASMDRYPGELFFGEGSRLTVL.

J is TRBJ1-3 and V is TRBV30; D is undetermined. The ends were cut back, 1 base at V and 0 bases at J, with 7 bases in the middle. In germline, CDR1 is GTSNPN, CDR2 SVGIG (reference sequence). The CDR3 totals 14 residues. Here the CDR3 reads CAWSGGSSGNTIYF. CDR3 in DNA: TGTGCCTGGAGTGGAGGAAGCTCTGGAAACACCATATATTTT.

The chain links TRBV10-3 to TRBJ1-1, with TRBD1 as a possible D gene (6 bases). Germline V gene data show CDR1 as ENHRY and CDR2 as SYGVKD. V lost 3 bases and J lost 6, with 17 bases in between. The CDR3 consists of 15 residues. The CDR3 coding sequence is TGTGCCATCAGTGACCTGGACAGTGATTGGCCTGAAGCTTTCTTT. The encoded protein is CAISDLDSDWPEAFF.

CDR3 bases: TGTGCCAGAAGCTTGGGGTTGGGCAAAAACATTCAGTACTTC. Its translation is CARSLGLGKNIQYF. V gene TRBV5-3 combines with J gene TRBJ2-4; D unclear. TRBV5-3 is an open reading frame whose function is uncertain. The CDR3 totals 14 residues. Trimming removed 0 bases at V and 3 bases at J, with 7 bases between.

V gene TRBV29-1 combines with J gene TRBJ2-1; 7 nucleotides agree with TRBD2. Germline CDR1 reads SQVTM; CDR2 reads ANQGSEA. V shed 1 base, J shed 2 bases, and the junction held 8 bases outside the gene matches. There are 16 residues in the CDR3. The CDR3 bases are TGCAGCGTTGAAGGGAGCGCGGGAGTAGCCTACAATGAGCAGTTCTTC. The encoded protein is CSVEGSAGVAYNEQFF.

The rearrangement joins TRBV5-1 to TRBJ1-4; 10 nucleotides align to TRBD1. The CDR3 is 18 amino acids. Germline loops: CDR1 SGHRS, CDR2 YFSETQ. Trimming cost V 0 bases and J 7 bases; bases outside gene matches: 12. CDR3 nucleotides: TGCGCCAGCAGCTTGGTGCCGGGACAGGGGTCCACGGGTGAAAAACTGTTTTTT. It yields the protein CASSLVPGQGSTGEKLFF.

This chain uses TRBV7-8 with TRBJ1-2; D is ambiguous. The CDR3 is made up of 13 amino acids. V lost 1 base and J 7 bases, leaving 10 bases between the germline ends. Germline values: CDR1 SGHVS, CDR2 FQNEAQ. CDR3 sequence: CASSLGGVGGYTF. In DNA form, the CDR3 reads TGTGCCAGCAGCTTAGGAGGCGTCGGTGGCTACACCTTC.

In nucleotides, the CDR3 is TGTGCCAGCAGTTTGACAGGGGGGAGCTCTGGAAACACCATATATTTT. Its translation: CASSLTGGSSGNTIYF. The chain is built from TRBV5-6 and TRBJ1-3, with 9 bases identical to TRBD1. This CDR3 contains 16 residues. After removal of 5 bases from V and 0 bases from J, the junction contained 6 bases not matched to a gene. Germline values: CDR1 SGHDT, CDR2 YYEEEE.

The chain is built from TRBV4-3 and TRBJ2-1; 8 nucleotides match TRBD2. V trimming: 0 bases; J trimming: 3 bases; junction bases outside the gene matches: 10. The germline gives CDR1 LGHNA, CDR2 YSLEER. The CDR3 consists of 18 residues. Here the CDR3 reads CASSQDLSSGTYYNEQFF. The CDR3 coding sequence is TGCGCCAGCAGCCAAGATTTGAGTAGCGGGACTTACTACAATGAGCAGTTCTTC.

This chain uses TRBV4-1 with TRBJ2-1, with D maybe TRBD1 (5 bases). V was trimmed by 0 bases and J by 0 bases, leaving 6 bases between them. The CDR3 covers 15 residues. From germline, CDR1 is MGHRA and CDR2 YSYEKL. DNA of the CDR3: TGCGCCAGCAGCCAAGAAGGGGTCTCCTACAATGAGCAGTTCTTC. Its translation: CASSQEGVSYNEQFF.

The rearrangement joins TRBV9 to TRBJ1-5, with a weak D call TRBD1 (5 bases). The CDR3 has 15 residues. The germline V and J ends were trimmed by 1 base and 5 bases, with 13 bases remaining between them. Germline-derived CDR1 and CDR2 are SGDLS and YYNGEE. The CDR3 is CASSVSGQAHQPQHF. The CDR3, as DNA: TGTGCCAGCAGCGTATCGGGGCAGGCCCATCAGCCCCAGCATTTT.

The gene calls are TRBV7-6 and TRBJ1-5; D is perhaps TRBD1 (6 bases). The CDR3 totals 15 residues. Germline assignment: CDR1 SGHVS and CDR2 FNYEAQ. V shed 1 base and J shed 7 bases, with 14 bases lying between them. The CDR3 DNA reads TGTGCCAGCAGCTTAGGAGGGGGAATAAACCAGCCCCAGCATTTT. It is translated as CASSLGGGINQPQHF.